Sequencing of this T cell receptor beta chain was carried out in a study of blood T cell repertoires in COVID-19. Study in general: The analysed material was cDNA or gDNA that came from T cells, B-cell-depleted T cells, or PBMCs.

Only in-frame clones appear in the TCRdb table, and some are missing; sequencing was by immunoSEQ multiplex PCR. This sample has a few hundred thousand clones, with around 87% found just once. CDR3 length: 15 amino acids. V was cut by 0 bases and J by 6 bases, with 11 bases left in between. CDR1 MNHEY and CDR2 SVGAGI come from the germline V gene. The J gene is TRBJ2-2, the V gene TRBV6-5; D possibly corresponds to TRBD2 (5 bases). The sample comprised PBMCs or T cells enriched from blood (not recorded which). The receptor comes from a woman aged 50 to 60 who had recovered from COVID-19. Written as DNA, the CDR3 is TGTGCCAGCAGTTACTCCGGAAGGCGGGCCGGGGAGCTGTTTTTT. Protein product: CASSYSGRRAGELFF.